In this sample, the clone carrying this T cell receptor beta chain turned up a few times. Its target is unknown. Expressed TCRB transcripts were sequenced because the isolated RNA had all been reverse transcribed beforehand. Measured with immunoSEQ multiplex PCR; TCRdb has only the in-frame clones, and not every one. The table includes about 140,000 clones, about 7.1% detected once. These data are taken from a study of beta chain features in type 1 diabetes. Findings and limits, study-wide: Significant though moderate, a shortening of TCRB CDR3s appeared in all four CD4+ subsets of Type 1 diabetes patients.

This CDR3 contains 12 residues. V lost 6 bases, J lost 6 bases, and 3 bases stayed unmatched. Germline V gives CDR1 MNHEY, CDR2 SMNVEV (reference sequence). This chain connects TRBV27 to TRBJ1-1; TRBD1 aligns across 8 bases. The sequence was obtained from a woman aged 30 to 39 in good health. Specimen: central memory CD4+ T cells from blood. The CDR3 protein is CASRADRAEAFF. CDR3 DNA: TGTGCCAGCAGAGCGGACAGGGCTGAAGCTTTCTTT.